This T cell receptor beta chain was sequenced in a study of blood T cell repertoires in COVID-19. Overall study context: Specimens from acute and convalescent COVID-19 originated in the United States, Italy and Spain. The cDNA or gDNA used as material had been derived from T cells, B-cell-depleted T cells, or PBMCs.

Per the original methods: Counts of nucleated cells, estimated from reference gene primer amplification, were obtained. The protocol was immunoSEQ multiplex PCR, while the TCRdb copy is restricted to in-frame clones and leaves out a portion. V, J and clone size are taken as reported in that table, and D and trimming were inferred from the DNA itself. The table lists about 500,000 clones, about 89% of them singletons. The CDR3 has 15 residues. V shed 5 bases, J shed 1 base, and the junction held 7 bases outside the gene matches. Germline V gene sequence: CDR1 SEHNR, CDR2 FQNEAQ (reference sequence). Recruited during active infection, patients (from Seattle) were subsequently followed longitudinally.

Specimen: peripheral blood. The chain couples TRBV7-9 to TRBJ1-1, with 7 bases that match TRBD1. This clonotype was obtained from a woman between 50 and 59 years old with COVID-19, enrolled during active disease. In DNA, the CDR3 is TGTGCCAGCAGCCCCTTGGACAGGCCGAACACTGAAGCTTTCTTT. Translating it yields CASSPLDRPNTEAFF.